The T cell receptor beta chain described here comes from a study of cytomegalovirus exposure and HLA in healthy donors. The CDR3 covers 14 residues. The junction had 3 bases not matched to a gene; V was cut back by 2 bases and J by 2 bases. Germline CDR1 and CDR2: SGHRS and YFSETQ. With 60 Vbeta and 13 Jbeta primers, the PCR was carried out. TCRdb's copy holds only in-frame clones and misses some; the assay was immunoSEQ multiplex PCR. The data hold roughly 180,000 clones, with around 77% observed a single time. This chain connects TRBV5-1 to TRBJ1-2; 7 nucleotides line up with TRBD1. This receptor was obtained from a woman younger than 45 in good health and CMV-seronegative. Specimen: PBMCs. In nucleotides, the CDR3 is TGCGCCAGCAGCTTTTCAGGGGGGAACTATGGCTACACCTTC. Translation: CASSFSGGNYGYTF.